Below are 24 T cell receptor beta chains sequenced from a single sample in a study of CD4+ T cells in melanoma. Libraries were prepared by immunoSEQ multiplex PCR; TCRdb keeps only in-frame clonotypes and omits some of them. The data show some 13,000 clones, 68% seen once. The sequencing sample was made of cells from a culture (not recorded whether cultured in vitro). The receptors here all came from a human donor with melanoma.

The rearrangement links TRBV11-2 to TRBJ2-3; 14 bases are shared with TRBD2. The CDR3 is 16 residues long. In germline, CDR1 is SGHAT, CDR2 FQNNGV. V gave up 4 bases and J gave up 2 bases; unmatched junction bases: 2. Written as DNA, the CDR3 is TGTGCCAGCAGCTGGACTAGCGGGGGGACCACAGATACGCAGTATTTT. This encodes CASSWTSGGTTDTQYF.

The rearrangement joins TRBV2 to TRBJ1-3, with D possibly TRBD1 on 5 matching bases. Germline V gene lookup returns CDR1 SNHLY and CDR2 FYNNEI. V shed 0 bases and J shed 4 bases, with 10 bases lying between them. The CDR3 totals 15 residues. As DNA, the CDR3 is TGTGCCAGCAGTGAAGCGGGGGGTTTCGGAAACACCATATATTTT. Its translation: CASSEAGGFGNTIYF.

This rearrangement joins TRBV4-2 to TRBJ2-7; 11 bases map to TRBD1. The CDR3 contains 15 residues. After removal of 1 base from V and 7 bases from J, the junction contained 6 bases not matched to a gene. Germline CDR1 is LGHNA and CDR2 is YNFKEQ. DNA of the CDR3: TGTGCCAGCAGCCAAGGGACAGGGGGCCCACGAGAGCAGTACTTC. Translating gives CASSQGTGGPREQYF.

This clone was detected only once. The J gene is TRBJ2-2, the V gene TRBV5-5; no clear D gene. The CDR3 length is 12 residues. V was cut by 2 bases and J by 6 bases, with 5 bases left in between. In germline, CDR1 is SGHKS, CDR2 YYEKEE (reference sequence). In nucleotides, the CDR3 is TGTGCCAGCAGCTTTAGGGCCGGGGAGCTGTTTTTT. It codes for CASSFRAGELFF.

This sequence joins TRBV6-1 and TRBJ1-5; the D gene is possibly TRBD1 (6 bases). Trimming cost V 10 bases and J 7 bases, with 17 bases left between them. The CDR3 covers 13 residues. Germline V lookup: CDR1 MNHNS, CDR2 SASEGT. CDR3 sequence: CANTGTGSQPQHF. CDR3 in DNA: TGTGCCAACACTGGAACAGGGAGCCAGCCCCAGCATTTT.

This chain joins TRBV7-6 and TRBJ1-1, with D tentatively TRBD1 (6 bases). V was pared by 5 bases and J by 4 bases, with 20 bases between. Germline loops: CDR1 SGHVS, CDR2 FNYEAQ. This CDR3 contains 16 residues. CDR3 sequence (DNA): TGTGCCAGCAGCCCGCAGGGGTACATGATCGGCACTGAAGCTTTCTTT. Translated: CASSPQGYMIGTEAFF.

The chain recombines TRBV2 with TRBJ1-1; no clear D gene. The germline V gene encodes CDR1 SNHLY and CDR2 FYNNEI. Trimming cost V 6 bases and J 7 bases, with 18 bases left between them. The CDR3 has 14 residues. CDR3 sequence reads: CASRREEMTVEAFF. CDR3 DNA sequence: TGTGCCAGCAGAAGGGAGGAAATGACGGTTGAAGCTTTCTTT.

This clone came up a few times. This chain links TRBV18 with TRBJ1-2; TRBD1 aligns across 9 bases. The germline CDR1 and CDR2 sequences are KGHSH and LQKENI. The V segment lost 3 bases and the J segment 3 bases; nucleotides outside the gene matches: 2. The CDR3 runs to 14 residues. The CDR3 spells CASSPGDRDYGYTF. The DNA of the CDR3 is TGTGCCAGCTCACCTGGGGACAGGGACTATGGCTACACCTTC.

The chain employs TRBV30 and TRBJ1-1; the D is unclear. Trimming removed 3 bases from V and 3 bases from J, with 8 bases in between. The CDR3 totals 12 residues. Germline assignment: CDR1 GTSNPN and CDR2 SVGIG (reference sequence). The CDR3 DNA follows: TGTGCCTGGAGCGCTCCTTACACTGAAGCTTTCTTT. Translation gives CAWSAPYTEAFF.

V gene TRBV28 combines with J gene TRBJ1-1; 8 bases map to TRBD1. The CDR3 extends over 14 amino acids. V was clipped by 3 bases and J by 9 bases; unmatched bases: 9. Germline V lookup: CDR1 MDHEN, CDR2 SYDVKM. The CDR3 sequence is CASSFGQGMRKAFF. CDR3 DNA: TGTGCCAGCAGTTTTGGACAGGGAATGAGGAAAGCTTTCTTT. Combining the CDR3 with reference TRBV28 and TRBJ1-1 gives the whole variable domain DVKVTQSSRYLVKRTGEKVFLECVQDMDHENMFWYRQDPGLGLRLIYFSYDVKMKEKGDIPEGYSVSREKKERFSLILESASTNQTSMYLCASSFGQGMRKAFFGQGTRLTVV.

This clone came up a few times. The V gene is TRBV10-3, the J gene TRBJ1-6, with TRBD1 matching 9 bases. The germline CDR1 and CDR2 sequences are ENHRY and SYGVKD. The V and J ends lost 6 bases and 10 bases, in that order; junction bases with no gene match: 10. The CDR3 is 15 amino acids. The CDR3 region has the DNA TGTGCCATCAGAGCCCTCGACAGGGGGAGCTCACCCCTCCACTTT. It translates to CAIRALDRGSSPLHF.

The chain links TRBV4-1 to TRBJ2-7; D gene ambiguous. Trimming took off 1 base at V and 9 bases at J, with 16 bases between the two ends. Per the germline V gene, CDR1 is MGHRA and CDR2 is YSYEKL. The CDR3 runs to 14 residues. CDR3 amino acids: CASSQGIRSTVQYF. DNA of the CDR3: TGCGCCAGCAGCCAAGGTATCCGAAGCACAGTGCAGTACTTC.

The chain is built from TRBV9 and TRBJ1-1; a weak D match, TRBD1 (6 bases). Germline values: CDR1 SGDLS, CDR2 YYNGEE. This CDR3 region has 16 residues. Deletions cut 0 bases from V and 1 base from J, with 13 bases between. CDR3 sequence reads: CASSVALGGKNTEAFF. The CDR3 region has the DNA TGTGCCAGCAGCGTAGCTCTCGGGGGCAAGAACACTGAAGCTTTCTTT.

The chain has TRBV5-4 and TRBJ1-2; 7 bases fit TRBD1. CDR3 length equals 16 residues. Per the germline V gene, CDR1 is SGHNT and CDR2 is YYREEE (reference sequence). V lost 3 bases to trimming and J lost 4 bases; unmatched junction nucleotides: 12. For the CDR3, the DNA is TGTGCCAGCAGCTCCGGGACAGCGCGAAGTGTCTATGGCTACACCTTC. Translation gives CASSSGTARSVYGYTF.

The gene calls are TRBV7-6 and TRBJ1-3, with 9 bases identical to TRBD1. The CDR3 contains 17 residues. The germline gives CDR1 SGHVS, CDR2 FNYEAQ. V shed 4 bases and J 4 bases; nucleotides not matched to a gene: 11. The CDR3 sequence: CASSSRFTGGEGNTIYF. The CDR3 nucleotides are TGTGCCAGCAGCTCCCGATTCACAGGGGGCGAGGGAAACACCATATATTTT.

The chain is built from TRBV10-3 and TRBJ2-1, with D possibly being TRBD1 (5 bases). Germline V gene sequence: CDR1 ENHRY, CDR2 SYGVKD. Trimming pared 5 bases from V and 8 bases from J, leaving 13 bases between. This CDR3 has 13 residues. CDR3 bases: TGTGCCATCAGTCTTCAGGGTGGGGATGAGCAGTTCTTC. It encodes CAISLQGGDEQFF.

The V call is TRBV27, the J call TRBJ1-5; D ambiguous. This CDR3 contains 15 residues. Between the trimmed V and J ends, which lost 2 bases and 1 base, there was a span of 9 bases. Per germline, CDR1 MNHEY and CDR2 SMNVEV (reference sequence). This CDR3 is CASSLKPASNQPQHF. The DNA of the CDR3 is TGTGCCAGCAGTTTAAAACCAGCCAGCAATCAGCCCCAGCATTTT.

In its sample, this clone was seen once. The CDR3, as DNA: TGTGCCAGCGGTTTTTCGGACAGGGGAAAACTGTTTTTT. It yields the protein CASGFSDRGKLFF. The chain links TRBV2 to TRBJ1-4; 9 bases agree with TRBD1. J lost 10 bases, V lost 8 bases, and 8 bases had no gene match. Germline loops: CDR1 SNHLY, CDR2 FYNNEI. The CDR3 contains 13 residues.

The genes are TRBV5-1 and TRBJ2-3, with TRBD2 matching over 8 bases. The germline gives CDR1 SGHRS, CDR2 YFSETQ. The CDR3 sequence is 15 residues long. With 4 bases clipped from V and 4 bases from J, the junction kept 8 bases outside the gene matches. The CDR3 protein is CASSPGTSPADTQYF. As DNA, the CDR3 is TGCGCCAGCAGCCCGGGGACTAGTCCGGCAGATACGCAGTATTTT.

The chain has TRBV5-1 and TRBJ2-3, with D tentatively TRBD2 (5 bases). V shed 4 bases and J shed 0 bases, with 15 bases lying between them. CDR3 length equals 16 residues. In germline, CDR1 is SGHRS, CDR2 YFSETQ. For the CDR3, the DNA is TGCGCCAGCAGCCCGCGGGCGCGAGTTAGCACAGATACGCAGTATTTT. It translates to CASSPRARVSTDTQYF. Filled out from reference TRBV5-1 and TRBJ2-3, the complete variable domain reads KAGVTQTPRYLIKTRGQQVTLSCSPISGHRSVSWYQQTPGQGLQFLFEYFSETQRNKGNFPGRFSGRQFSNSRSEMNVSTLELGDSALYLCASSPRARVSTDTQYFGPGTRLTVL.

V and J are TRBV5-1 and TRBJ1-2; D gene ambiguous. CDR3 size: 14 residues. Per the germline V gene, CDR1 is SGHRS and CDR2 is YFSETQ. The germline V and J ends were trimmed by 1 base and 5 bases, with 12 bases remaining between them. CDR3 in amino acids: CASSLREPLYGYTF. CDR3 nucleotide sequence: TGCGCCAGCAGCTTGAGGGAACCACTTTATGGCTACACCTTC.

This clone was counted a few times. The V and J genes are TRBV14 and TRBJ1-2; tentatively, D is TRBD1 (6 bases). Germline CDR1 SGHDN, CDR2 FVKESK. There are 15 residues in the CDR3. V lost 4 bases and J lost 4, with 16 bases in between. Here the CDR3 reads CASSPYRDTSYGYTF. CDR3 nucleotide sequence: TGTGCCAGCAGCCCCTACAGGGATACCTCCTATGGCTACACCTTC. Based on the CDR3 plus reference TRBV14 and TRBJ1-2, the full variable domain is EAGVTQFPSHSVIEKGQTVTLRCDPISGHDNLYWYRRVMGKEIKFLLHFVKESKQDESGMPNNRFLAERTGGTYSTLKVQPAELEDSGVYFCASSPYRDTSYGYTFGSGTRLTVV.

The chain uses TRBV7-9 and TRBJ2-5; D is ambiguous. V shed 0 bases and J shed 4 bases, with 12 bases lying between them. The CDR3 sequence is 15 residues long. Germline-derived CDR1 and CDR2 are SEHNR and FQNEAQ (reference sequence). CDR3 in DNA: TGTGCCAGCAGCTTAGCGTGGGCGAGCCGAGAGACCCAGTACTTC. Translated: CASSLAWASRETQYF.

In its sample, this clone was seen a few times. CDR3: CASSPTVTDTQYF. The CDR3 nucleotides are TGTGCCAGCAGCCCGACAGTAACAGATACGCAGTATTTT. The chain links TRBV2 to TRBJ2-3; tentative D call: TRBD1 (5 bases). V gave up 6 bases and J gave up 3 bases, with 10 bases separating them. The germline V gene encodes CDR1 SNHLY and CDR2 FYNNEI. This CDR3 region has 13 residues.